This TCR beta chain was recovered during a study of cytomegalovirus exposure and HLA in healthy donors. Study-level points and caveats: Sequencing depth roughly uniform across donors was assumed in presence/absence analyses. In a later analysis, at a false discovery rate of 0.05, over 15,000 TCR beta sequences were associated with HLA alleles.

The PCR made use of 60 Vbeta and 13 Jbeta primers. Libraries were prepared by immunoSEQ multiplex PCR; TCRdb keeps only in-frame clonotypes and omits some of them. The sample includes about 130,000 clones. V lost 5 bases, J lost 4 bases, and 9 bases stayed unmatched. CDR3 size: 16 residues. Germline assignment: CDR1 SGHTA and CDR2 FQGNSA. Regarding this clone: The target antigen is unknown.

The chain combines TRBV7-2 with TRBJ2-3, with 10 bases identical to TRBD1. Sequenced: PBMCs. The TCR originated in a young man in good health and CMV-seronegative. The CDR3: CASSPFRDRGSDTQYF. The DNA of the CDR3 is TGTGCCAGCAGCCCCTTCCGGGACAGGGGTTCAGATACGCAGTATTTT.